The rows below give T cell receptor beta chains drawn from one sample of a study of radiation and T cells in renal cell carcinoma. Generated by immunoSEQ multiplex PCR, the TCRdb table keeps only in-frame clones and is missing some. The sample carries just over 15,000 clones, roughly 54% recorded once. The sample here was tumor tissue, taken from a patient whose treatment was nephrectomy without radiotherapy. Receptors originate from a man in his forties or fifties with renal cell carcinoma. Both conserved end residues are part of each CDR3. D genes are given only for firm matches. Clone size is not always given. Where it is, it says once, few, many or a class for expanded clones.

J gene,clone size,D gene,V gene,CDR3 protein,CDR3 DNA
TRBJ2-7,.,.,TRBV19,CASSLTGDSSYEQYF,TGTGCCAGTAGTCTGACGGGGGATAGTTCCTACGAGCAGTACTTC
TRBJ2-5,.,TRBD1,TRBV6-6,CASSYAGGSETQYF,TGTGCCAGCAGTTACGCAGGGGGCTCGGAGACCCAGTACTTC
TRBJ1-1,few,.,TRBV2,CASSGAEVNTEAFF,TGTGCCAGCAGTGGGGCAGAGGTGAACACTGAAGCTTTCTTT
TRBJ2-3,medium-sized,.,TRBV5-6,CASSSVGQPLSTDTQYF,TGTGCCAGCAGCAGCGTCGGACAGCCACTTAGCACAGATACGCAGTATTTT
TRBJ2-7,.,.,TRBV27,CASSSDLITHNF,TGTGCCAGCAGTTCAGATTTAATAACCCATAACTTC
TRBJ2-3,.,.,TRBV7-2,CASSPLGTGSTDTQYF,TGTGCCAGCAGCCCCCTTGGGACTGGATCCACAGATACGCAGTATTTT
TRBJ2-3,.,.,TRBV15,CATSRDRGDTQYF,TGTGCCACCAGCAGAGACCGCGGAGATACGCAGTATTTT
TRBJ2-2,few,TRBD1,TRBV29-1,CSVGTGTGGTGELFF,TGCAGCGTGGGGACAGGGACAGGGGGCACCGGGGAGCTGTTTTTT
TRBJ2-7,.,TRBD2,TRBV7-3,CASSPASGGRYEQYF,TGTGCCAGCAGCCCCGCTAGCGGGGGGAGGTACGAGCAGTACTTC
TRBJ2-1,.,TRBD1,TRBV7-6,CASSPPDRVDEQFF,TGTGCCAGCAGCCCCCCGGACAGGGTCGATGAGCAGTTCTTC
TRBJ2-3,.,.,TRBV7-9,CASSLPTTKSYTDTQYF,TGTGCCAGCAGCTTACCCACGACAAAATCTTACACAGATACGCAGTATTTT
TRBJ2-5,few,.,TRBV7-9,CASSPDRRQETQYF,TGTGCCAGCAGCCCAGACAGGCGCCAAGAGACCCAGTACTTC
TRBJ2-7,once,.,TRBV30,CAWSEGHYYEQYF,TGTGCCTGGAGTGAAGGGCATTACTACGAGCAGTACTTC
TRBJ2-1,.,TRBD1,TRBV19,CASSINGQGYNEQFF,TGTGCCAGTAGTATAAATGGACAGGGGTACAATGAGCAGTTCTTC